By proportion, the clone carrying this T cell receptor (beta chain) is medium-sized (0.01 to 0.1%). Its antigen remains unidentified. The sample is drawn from a study of memory CD4+ T cells and cytomegalovirus serostatus. Single viable CD3+CD4+CD8-CD45RO+ cells were sorted as the memory CD4+ T cells. Serum IgG to CMV pp150, pp28, p38 and p52 defined serostatus. Positive selection with CD4 microbeads enriched total CD4+ T cells. Per the authors' pipeline: Out-of-frame sequences were removed, leaving 2 million or so distinct TCRbeta sequences. Method: immunoSEQ multiplex PCR; TCRdb's copy keeps in-frame clones and lacks some. V and J calls and clone size come straight from that table; D and trimming were deduced from the DNA. The table shows 35,000 to 55,000 clones, with around 78% occurring only once. Points from the study as a whole: A US-trained random forest predicted CMV serostatus with median AUC around 0.92.

This clonotype was obtained from an adult in good health and CMV-seronegative. The sample taken for sequencing was memory CD4+ T cells from blood.

CDR3 in DNA: TGTGCCAGCAGTCCGAGGACTCAAAAGGGCACTGAAGCTTTCTTT. It is translated as CASSPRTQKGTEAFF. The chain recombines TRBV6-6 with TRBJ1-1; D gene uncertain. V was shortened by 5 bases and J by 4 bases, with 17 bases between the two germline ends. The CDR3 has 15 amino acids. CDR1 and CDR2 from the germline V gene are MNHNY and SVGAGI (reference sequence).